The clone carrying this T cell receptor (beta chain) has more than one count but fewer than ten. Its specificity is unknown. The entry originates in a study of identical twins' blood T cells. Study-level points and caveats: Shared environment remains a possible cause of twin similarity.

MiXCR, run by TCRdb on the 5' RACE reads, gives a single entry per CDR3 protein. The sample lists a few hundred thousand distinct CDR3 sequences, about 28% occurring once. All three twin pairs grew up together with likely shared infections and vaccines. The specimen sequenced was PBMCs. The receptor was isolated from a woman aged 18 to 55 in good health.

The DNA for the CDR3 is TGCAGCGTTGATCACAGGATGGGCTATGGCTACACCTTC. It codes for CSVDHRMGYGYTF. The chain is built from TRBV29-1 and TRBJ1-2, with D perhaps matching TRBD1 (5 bases). The V gene's germline CDR1 is SQVTM and CDR2 ANQGSEA. V lost 3 bases to trimming and J lost 4 bases, with 12 bases between them. This CDR3 spans 13 amino acids.